This paragraph covers one TCR beta chain sequence. The antigen it recognizes is unknown. No quality values exist for individual bases; no much larger clone is one base distant. V is reduced by 4 bases and J by 2 bases, leaving a spacing of 10 bases between them. Reading from cysteine to phenylalanine, the CDR3 counts 13 amino acids. Just CDR3 DNA is preserved here, 39 bases in frame from base 1. The germline V gene gives CDR1 as SGHRS and CDR2 as YFSETQ. This entry belongs to a study of stem cell transplantation in POMP-related autoinflammatory disease (dated by TCRdb to 2020 to 2023). Background for the entire study: The study hypothesis was that defective thymoproteasomes impair MHC class I-dependent CD8+ T-cell differentiation and positive selection, which skews the TRB repertoire. Prior to transplant, the patients had skewing toward CD4+ naive T cells, low CD8+ T-cell proportions, and reduced T-cell cytokine secretion. To find out how POMP deficiency affects T-cell receptor beta repertoire diversity and CDR3 characteristics, high-throughput TRB sequencing was used. After transplant, DNA chimerism analysis showed 100% donor engraftment of neutrophils and platelets through one year.

Preparation of the library involved the immunoSEQ multiplex PCR assay. The authors processed their data as follows. Shannon entropy, which takes clonal size distribution into account, was used to quantify repertoire diversity. Clonotype distribution inequality was measured with the Gini-Simpson index (Simpson_1-D). TCRdb stores this immuneACCESS table with in-frame sequences only. Part of the clones is absent; in the studies checked, under half of the shortfall reflects unresolved V genes, and no reason is known for the rest. V and J calls and clone size are given by that table; D and trimming were obtained from the DNA. Counted in this sample were some 65,000 clones; under 95% of them appeared once. In total, the top ten clones hold 0.5% to 0.85% of the sample. Overall results and qualifications from the work: Across all analyzed T-cell subsets, PRAID patients showed a trend toward higher clonality and lower TRB diversity. In PRAID patients, the trend toward lower diversity and increased clonality reached statistical significance only for regulatory T cells. A restricted number of unique TRB V-J gene pairings was observed in PRAID patients.

In light of the paper, this sample's time point label describes: after hematopoietic stem cell transplant. PRAID was a condition in which autoinflammation came alongside prominent immunodeficiency. Prior to TRB sequencing, T-cell subsets (conventional T cells, CD8+ T cells, regulatory T cells, T follicular helper cells) were sorted. The chain is encoded by TRBV5-1 joined to TRBJ2-7, with no D gene named confidently. The TCR was taken from a human patient with POMP-related autoinflammation and immune dysregulation (PRAID). After a transplant, the graft donor may have provided part of the T cells. The source material was CD4+ T cells from PBMCs, sampled after stem cell transplantation. CDR3 loop: CASSIVPPYEQYF. The nucleotide sequence is given as TGCGCCAGCAGCATCGTCCCCCCCTACGAGCAGTACTTC. With the rest looked up from the reference TRBV5-1 and TRBJ2-7 genes rather than sequenced, the full variable domain is KAGVTQTPRYLIKTRGQQVTLSCSPISGHRSVSWYQQTPGQGLQFLFEYFSETQRNKGNFPGRFSGRQFSNSRSEMNVSTLELGDSALYLCASSIVPPYEQYFGPGTRLTVT.